Given below is one T cell receptor (beta chain) in context. The data stem from a study of blood T cell repertoires in COVID-19. Produced via immunoSEQ multiplex PCR; TCRdb's table is partial and in-frame only. The repertoire consists of some 350,000 clones, with 87% occurring once and the leading ten covering nearly 6.5%. Patients in Seattle were enrolled during active infection, then followed longitudinally. V trimming: 8 bases; J trimming: 3 bases; junction bases outside the gene matches: 15. The CDR3 consists of 17 residues. Germline lookup yields CDR1 SGHNT and CDR2 YYREEE (reference sequence). Specimen: peripheral blood. The V gene is TRBV5-4, the J gene TRBJ2-2, with 8 bases lining up with TRBD2. This receptor was taken from a woman in her forties or fifties with COVID-19, enrolled during active disease. CDR3 sequence (DNA): TGTGCCAGTACCTTCGGTAGCGGGAAGCAATACACCGGGGAGCTGTTTTTT. This sequence encodes CASTFGSGKQYTGELFF.